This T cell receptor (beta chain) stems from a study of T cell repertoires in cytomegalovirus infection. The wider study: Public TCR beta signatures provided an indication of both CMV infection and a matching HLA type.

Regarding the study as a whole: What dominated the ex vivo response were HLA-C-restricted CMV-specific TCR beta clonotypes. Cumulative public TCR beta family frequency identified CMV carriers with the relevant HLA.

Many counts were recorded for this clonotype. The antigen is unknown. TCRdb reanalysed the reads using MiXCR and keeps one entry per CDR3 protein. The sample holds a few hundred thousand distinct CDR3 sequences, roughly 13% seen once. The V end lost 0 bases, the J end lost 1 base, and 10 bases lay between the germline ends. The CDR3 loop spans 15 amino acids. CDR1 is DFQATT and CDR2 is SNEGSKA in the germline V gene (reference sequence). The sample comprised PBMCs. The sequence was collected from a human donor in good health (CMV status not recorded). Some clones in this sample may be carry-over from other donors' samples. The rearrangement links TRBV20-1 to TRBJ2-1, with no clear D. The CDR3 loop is CSARDGSVSYNEQFF. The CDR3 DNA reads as TGCAGTGCTAGAGATGGTTCGGTTTCCTACAATGAGCAGTTCTTC.